Presented here are 25 T cell receptor beta chains from one specimen sequenced in a study of blood T cell repertoires in COVID-19. Here immunoSEQ multiplex PCR was the method, and the copy in TCRdb shows in-frame clones only, minus some. The sample comprises about 100,000 clones, 70% to 90% of which are singletons, and approximately 2.9% rests with the top ten. Sequences were obtained from peripheral blood. All receptors derive from an elderly woman with acute or convalescent COVID-19.

The gene calls are TRBV4-2 and TRBJ2-1; tentative D call: TRBD2 (5 bases). The germline gives CDR1 LGHNA, CDR2 YNFKEQ. V gave up 0 bases and J gave up 5 bases, with 11 bases separating them. This CDR3 comprises 15 residues. The CDR3: CASSQDLAPNNEQFF. As DNA, the CDR3 is TGTGCCAGCAGCCAAGATCTAGCACCTAACAATGAGCAGTTCTTC.

This chain connects TRBV30 to TRBJ1-2; D might be TRBD1 (6 bases). Germline values: CDR1 GTSNPN, CDR2 SVGIG (reference sequence). The V end was cut by 5 bases, the J end by 6 bases, with 10 bases between. CDR3 length: 11 residues. The CDR3 DNA follows: TGTGCCTGGGGACAGAGCGATGGCTACACCTTC. Its translation: CAWGQSDGYTF.

Comments on this clone: At one end, the junction sequence differs from germline, possibly due to a read error. This rearrangement joins TRBV7-8 to TRBJ2-3, with D tentatively TRBD2 (5 bases). CDR3 size: 14 residues. Germline V gene lookup returns CDR1 SGHVS and CDR2 FQNEAQ. As DNA, the CDR3 is TGTGCCAGCAGATTAGGACTGAGCACAGATACGCAGTATTTT. This encodes CASRLGLSTDTQYF.

To note about this clone: Other DNA sequences in the sample encode the same CDR3. The V call is TRBV5-1, the J call TRBJ2-1, with 10 nucleotides matching TRBD2. The CDR3 sequence is 15 residues long. Trimming took 0 bases from V and 4 from J; bases not matched to a gene: 1. Germline V lookup: CDR1 SGHRS, CDR2 YFSETQ. CDR3 region: CASSLALAGYNEQFF. DNA of the CDR3: TGCGCCAGCAGCTTGGCACTAGCGGGGTACAATGAGCAGTTCTTC.

V and J are TRBV29-1 and TRBJ2-7, with TRBD1 identical over 7 bases. V lost 6 bases and J lost 4; bases outside the gene matches: 12. Germline V gives CDR1 SQVTM, CDR2 ANQGSEA. The CDR3 has 14 amino acids. CDR3 in DNA: TGCAGCGTGGTCAAGACAGGGCCCCCTTACGAGCAGTACTTC. It is translated as CSVVKTGPPYEQYF.

The genes are TRBV25-1 and TRBJ2-1, with TRBD2 identical over 13 bases. CDR3 length: 18 residues. Losses at the gene ends were 3 bases for V and 8 bases for J; bases not matched to a gene: 13. Germline assignment: CDR1 MGHDK and CDR2 SYGVNS. The CDR3 sequence is CASSDSGLAGARFDEQFF. The CDR3 nucleotides read TGTGCCAGCAGTGATAGTGGACTAGCGGGGGCCAGATTTGATGAGCAGTTCTTC.

This clone was seen a few times. The genes are TRBV21-1 and TRBJ2-2; the table's D call, TRBD2, was not checked against the DNA. TRBV21-1 is tagged as a pseudogene. The CDR3 has 16 residues. The CDR3 DNA is TGTGCCATCTGGACTAGCGGGGCTCCGAACACCGGGGAGCTGTTTTTT. This sequence encodes CAIWTSGAPNTGELFF.

This clone was detected only a few times. The chain combines TRBV15 with TRBJ2-7; 9 bases line up with TRBD1. There are 16 residues in the CDR3. Germline trimming cut 3 bases from V and 6 bases from J; bases unmatched to any gene: 12. CDR1 and CDR2 (germline): LNHNV, YYDKDF (reference sequence). The CDR3 sequence: CATSSISYRGLPEQYF. The CDR3, as DNA: TGTGCCACCAGCAGTATATCGTACAGGGGGCTTCCCGAGCAGTACTTC.

The rearrangement links TRBV7-3 to TRBJ1-2; 10 positions match TRBD1. The germline CDR1 and CDR2 sequences are SGHTA and FQGTGA. The CDR3 totals 16 residues. The junction had 6 bases not matched to a gene; V was cut back by 0 bases and J by 5 bases. The CDR3 DNA is TGTGCCAGCAGCTTAACAAGGGACAGGGGTGTTTATGGCTACACCTTC. Amino acid sequence: CASSLTRDRGVYGYTF.

V and J are TRBV29-1 and TRBJ1-5; 7 nucleotides line up with TRBD1. With 4 bases clipped from V and 4 bases from J, the junction kept 4 bases outside the gene matches. Germline V CDR1 and CDR2: SQVTM, ANQGSEA. This CDR3 has 13 residues. This chain's CDR3 is CSVADRENQPQHF. As DNA, the CDR3 is TGCAGCGTTGCTGACAGGGAGAATCAGCCCCAGCATTTT.

V usage is TRBV5-1 and J usage is TRBJ1-1; TRBD1 aligns across 7 bases. The CDR3 is 15 amino acids. The V gene's germline CDR1 is SGHRS and CDR2 YFSETQ. The J segment lost 5 bases and the V segment lost 4 bases, leaving 11 bases of the junction unmatched. The CDR3 DNA sequence: TGCGCCAGCAGCACCCAACAGGGGATCAAAACTGAAGCTTTCTTT. Translation: CASSTQQGIKTEAFF. The full variable domain, in which reference TRBV5-1 and TRBJ1-1 provide the parts outside the CDR3, is KAGVTQTPRYLIKTRGQQVTLSCSPISGHRSVSWYQQTPGQGLQFLFEYFSETQRNKGNFPGRFSGRQFSNSRSEMNVSTLELGDSALYLCASSTQQGIKTEAFFGQGTRLTVV.

This sequence joins TRBV4-1 and TRBJ2-1; D may be TRBD1 (5 bases). The CDR3 loop spans 15 amino acids. V gave up 3 bases and J gave up 3 bases, with 12 bases separating them. Germline CDR1 is MGHRA and CDR2 is YSYEKL. The CDR3 region is CASSHPDRLYNEQFF. The CDR3 coding sequence is TGCGCCAGCAGCCACCCCGACAGACTCTACAATGAGCAGTTCTTC.

The chain is built from TRBV6-6 and TRBJ1-2; TRBD1 matches at 11 bases. Trimming removed 6 bases from V and 4 bases from J; junction bases left unmatched: 10. CDR3 length equals 16 residues. Germline CDR1 is MNHNY and CDR2 is SVGAGI (reference sequence). The CDR3 sequence is CASRPPSGQGGYGYTF. CDR3 DNA sequence: TGTGCCAGCAGACCTCCCTCGGGACAGGGGGGCTATGGCTACACCTTC.

The chain uses TRBV3-1 (or the pseudogene TRBV3-2) and TRBJ1-1, with 8 bases fitting TRBD1. Unmatched junction bases numbered 9, after V lost 4 bases and J lost 5 bases. This CDR3 contains 15 residues. CDR1 and CDR2 (germline): LGHDT, YNNKEL (reference sequence). CDR3 loop: CASSPYGQGGTEAFF. The CDR3 DNA sequence: TGTGCCAGCAGCCCTTACGGACAGGGTGGAACTGAAGCTTTCTTT.

This chain connects TRBV18 to TRBJ2-2, with 7 positions matching TRBD1. CDR1 and CDR2 (germline): KGHSH, LQKENI. With 7 bases clipped from V and 4 bases from J, the junction kept 3 bases outside the gene matches. The CDR3 runs 13 residues. CDR3 in amino acids: CASLGQPTGELFF. CDR3 nucleotide sequence: TGTGCCAGCTTGGGACAGCCCACCGGGGAGCTGTTTTTT.

The V call is TRBV30, the J call TRBJ1-5; D ambiguous. The germline V gene encodes CDR1 GTSNPN and CDR2 SVGIG (reference sequence). The CDR3 has 17 residues. V was trimmed by 0 bases and J by 2 bases, leaving 17 bases between them. The CDR3 here is CAWSVRGSRIGNQPQHF. CDR3 nucleotide sequence: TGTGCCTGGAGTGTAAGAGGGTCGCGGATTGGCAATCAGCCCCAGCATTTT.

This sequence joins TRBV5-1 and TRBJ2-1; D is possibly TRBD2 (5 bases). Between the trimmed V and J ends, which lost 6 bases and 8 bases, there was a span of 18 bases. Germline V gene data show CDR1 as SGHRS and CDR2 as YFSETQ. The CDR3 spans 14 residues. CDR3 protein: CASKHQGSGDEQFF. CDR3 bases: TGCGCCAGCAAACACCAAGGGAGCGGCGATGAGCAGTTCTTC. Together with reference TRBV5-1 and TRBJ2-1, the CDR3 gives the full variable domain: KAGVTQTPRYLIKTRGQQVTLSCSPISGHRSVSWYQQTPGQGLQFLFEYFSETQRNKGNFPGRFSGRQFSNSRSEMNVSTLELGDSALYLCASKHQGSGDEQFFGPGTRLTVL.

This clone was counted a single time. V is TRBV5-1 and J is TRBJ2-1; the D gene is possibly TRBD2 (7 bases). The germline V gene encodes CDR1 SGHRS and CDR2 YFSETQ. The CDR3 totals 13 residues. V lost 7 bases to trimming and J lost 7 bases, with 15 bases between them. The CDR3 DNA sequence: TGCGCCAGCGAGGAGAAGGGGGGGAATGAGCAGTTCTTC. Its protein is CASEEKGGNEQFF.

The V and J genes are TRBV5-1 and TRBJ1-4, with TRBD1 as a possible D gene (6 bases). The CDR3 is 15 residues long. V was trimmed by 4 bases and J by 0 bases, leaving 10 bases between them. The germline gives CDR1 SGHRS, CDR2 YFSETQ. In DNA form, the CDR3 reads TGCGCCAGCAGCCAAGGACAGTCAACTAATGAAAAACTGTTTTTT. Translating it yields CASSQGQSTNEKLFF. Supplemented by reference TRBV5-1 and TRBJ1-4, the full variable domain reads KAGVTQTPRYLIKTRGQQVTLSCSPISGHRSVSWYQQTPGQGLQFLFEYFSETQRNKGNFPGRFSGRQFSNSRSEMNVSTLELGDSALYLCASSQGQSTNEKLFFGSGTQLSVL.

The V gene is TRBV6-1, the J gene TRBJ1-5, with D hard to call. The V and J ends lost 8 bases and 1 base respectively, with 15 bases between them. Germline V gene sequence: CDR1 MNHNS, CDR2 SASEGT. The CDR3 runs 15 residues. This chain's CDR3 is CASDTYGKSNQPQHF. CDR3 bases: TGTGCCAGCGACACTTACGGGAAAAGCAATCAGCCCCAGCATTTT.

CDR3 residues: CAWSRGTEMNEQFF. The CDR3 DNA is TGTGCCTGGAGTCGGGGGACAGAGATGAATGAGCAGTTCTTC. The V and J genes are TRBV30 and TRBJ2-1; the D gene is possibly TRBD1 (7 bases). The CDR3 has 14 residues. V lost 2 bases, J lost 7 bases, and 15 bases lay in between. Germline V gene data show CDR1 as GTSNPN and CDR2 as SVGIG (reference sequence).

This chain connects TRBV3-1 (or the pseudogene TRBV3-2) to TRBJ2-1, with TRBD2 as a possible D gene (5 bases). This CDR3 is built from 14 residues. V was clipped by 3 bases and J by 4 bases, with 10 bases between them. Germline V lookup: CDR1 LGHDT, CDR2 YNNKEL (reference sequence). In DNA, the CDR3 is TGTGCCAGCAGCCAGCTACTAGGTTACAATGAGCAGTTCTTC. Its translation: CASSQLLGYNEQFF.

This chain uses TRBV2 with TRBJ1-2, with D possibly matching TRBD1 (6 bases). The ends were cut back, 3 bases at V and 7 bases at J, with 12 bases in the middle. Germline V gives CDR1 SNHLY, CDR2 FYNNEI. The CDR3 length is 13 residues. DNA for the CDR3: TGTGCCAGCAGTGATGCAGGGGCAGGTGGCTACACCTTC. It translates to CASSDAGAGGYTF.

The rearrangement links TRBV27 to TRBJ1-4, with D maybe TRBD1 (6 bases). Germline CDR1 and CDR2: MNHEY and SMNVEV (reference sequence). V dropped 9 bases and J dropped 7 bases, with 15 bases sitting between them. The CDR3 extends over 13 amino acids. CDR3 DNA sequence: TGTGCCAGTGGCTATATAGGGGGTGAAAAACTGTTTTTT. Its translation is CASGYIGGEKLFF.

The chain has TRBV11-2 and TRBJ2-1; TRBD1 agrees at 9 bases. In germline, CDR1 is SGHAT, CDR2 FQNNGV. V trimming: 2 bases; J trimming: 6 bases; junction bases outside the gene matches: 5. This CDR3 has 15 residues. CDR3 residues: CASSLKGQGVNEQFF. In DNA form, the CDR3 reads TGTGCCAGCAGCTTAAAGGGACAGGGCGTCAATGAGCAGTTCTTC.